This T cell receptor beta chain was found in a study of cytomegalovirus exposure and HLA in healthy donors. The CDR3 sequence is 15 residues long. Per the germline V gene, CDR1 is SGHRS and CDR2 is YFSETQ. V was pared by 2 bases and J by 4 bases, with 13 bases between. PCR primers comprised 60 Vbeta and 13 Jbeta primers. TCRdb's copy holds only in-frame clones and misses some; the assay was immunoSEQ multiplex PCR. The table shows around 150,000 clones, with about 75% occurring only once. Points on this clone: Its antigen remains unknown.

Study findings and constraints: Previous analysis showed most TCR beta V segments were productive about 87% or about 30% of the time. Judged likely to be a sequencing artifact was a cluster of highly shared sequence variants.

The clonotype comes from a female donor in good health and CMV-seronegative. The sequencing sample was made of PBMCs. This rearrangement joins TRBV5-1 to TRBJ1-3; D may be TRBD1 (5 bases). The CDR3 sequence is CASSLGPGNGNTIYF. The CDR3 region has the DNA TGCGCCAGCAGCTTAGGCCCAGGGAACGGAAACACCATATATTTT.